This TCR beta chain was recovered during a study of regulatory T cells in long-lasting Graves disease. Time point indicated: newly diagnosed GD, antithyroid drugs for less than 3 months. PBMC RNA served as the TCR library source. The sample holds many counts of this clonotype. The antigen is undetermined. General observations from the study: Persistent disease exhibited a predilection for TRBV28, TRBJ1-2 and TRBJ2-5.

V shed 0 bases and J shed 2 bases, with 9 bases lying between them. This CDR3 is built from 14 residues. CDR1 SGHKS and CDR2 YYEKEE come from the germline V gene (reference sequence). Sequencing libraries for TCR beta were prepared with iRepertoire HTBI primers and Arm-PCR of CDR3 regions. TCRdb passed the multiplex PCR reads through MiXCR, listing each CDR3 protein once. The table lists fewer than 550,000 distinct CDR3 sequences, about 16% of them singletons. This sample also appeared in a second study, on T cells in Graves' hyperthyroidism and ophthalmopathy.

Source: peripheral blood mononuclear cells (PBMCs), taken at new diagnosis, from a patient treated with antithyroid drugs. The chain couples TRBV5-5 to TRBJ2-7; no clear D gene. This receptor was identified in a woman aged 35 to 59 with Graves disease. CDR3 bases: TGTGCCAGCAGCTTGGAGGGCCTTACCTACGAGCAGTACTTC. Amino acid sequence: CASSLEGLTYEQYF.